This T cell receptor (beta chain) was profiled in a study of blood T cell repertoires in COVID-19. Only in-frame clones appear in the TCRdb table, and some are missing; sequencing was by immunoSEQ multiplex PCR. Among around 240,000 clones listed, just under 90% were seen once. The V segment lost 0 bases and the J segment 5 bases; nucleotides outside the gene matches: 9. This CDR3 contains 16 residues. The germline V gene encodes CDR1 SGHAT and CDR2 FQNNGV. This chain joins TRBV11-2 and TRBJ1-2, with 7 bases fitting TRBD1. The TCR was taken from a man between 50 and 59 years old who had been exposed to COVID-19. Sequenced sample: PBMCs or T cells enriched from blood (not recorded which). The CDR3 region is CASSLDQWTGPYGYTF. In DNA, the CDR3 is TGTGCCAGCAGCTTAGATCAATGGACAGGCCCATATGGCTACACCTTC.